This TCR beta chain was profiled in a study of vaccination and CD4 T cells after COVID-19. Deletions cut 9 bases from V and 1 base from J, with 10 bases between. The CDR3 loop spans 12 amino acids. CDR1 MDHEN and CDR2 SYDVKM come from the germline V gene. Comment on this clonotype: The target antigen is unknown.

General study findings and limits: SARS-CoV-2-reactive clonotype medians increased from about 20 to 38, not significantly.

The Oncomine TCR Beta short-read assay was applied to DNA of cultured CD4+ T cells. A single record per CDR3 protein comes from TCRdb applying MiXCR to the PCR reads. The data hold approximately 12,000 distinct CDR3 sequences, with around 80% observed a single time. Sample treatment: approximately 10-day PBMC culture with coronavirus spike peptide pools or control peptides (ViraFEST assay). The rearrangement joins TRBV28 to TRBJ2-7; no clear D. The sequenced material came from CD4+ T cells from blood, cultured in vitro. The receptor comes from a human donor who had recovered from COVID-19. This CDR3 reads CASSQVSYEQYF. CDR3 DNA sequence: TGTGCCAGTTCGCAGGTTTCCTACGAGCAGTACTTC.